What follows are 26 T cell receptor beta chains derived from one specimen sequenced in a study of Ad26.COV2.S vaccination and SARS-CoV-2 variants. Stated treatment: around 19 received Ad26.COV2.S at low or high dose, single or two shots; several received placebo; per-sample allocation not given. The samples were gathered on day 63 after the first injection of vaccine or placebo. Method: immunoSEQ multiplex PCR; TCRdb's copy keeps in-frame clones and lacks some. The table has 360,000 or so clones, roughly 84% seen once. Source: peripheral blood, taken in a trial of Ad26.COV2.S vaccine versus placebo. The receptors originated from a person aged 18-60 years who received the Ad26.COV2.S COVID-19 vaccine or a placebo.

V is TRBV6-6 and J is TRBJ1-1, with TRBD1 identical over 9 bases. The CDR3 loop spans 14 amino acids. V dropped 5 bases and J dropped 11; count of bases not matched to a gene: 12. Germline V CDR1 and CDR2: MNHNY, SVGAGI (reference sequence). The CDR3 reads CASSKPDRGGWAFF. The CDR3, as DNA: TGTGCCAGCAGTAAACCGGACAGGGGAGGGTGGGCTTTCTTT.

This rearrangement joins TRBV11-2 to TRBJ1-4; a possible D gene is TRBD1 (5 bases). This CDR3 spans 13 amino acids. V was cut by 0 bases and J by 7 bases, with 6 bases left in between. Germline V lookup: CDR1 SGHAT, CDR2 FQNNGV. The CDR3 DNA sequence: TGTGCCAGCAGCTTAGACAGGGCTGAAAAACTGTTTTTT. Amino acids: CASSLDRAEKLFF.

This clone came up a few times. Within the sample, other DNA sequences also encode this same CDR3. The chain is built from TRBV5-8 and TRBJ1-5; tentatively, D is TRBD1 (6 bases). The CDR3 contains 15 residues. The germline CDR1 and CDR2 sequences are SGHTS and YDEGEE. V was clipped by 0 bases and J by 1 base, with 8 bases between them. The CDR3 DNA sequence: TGTGCCAGCAGCTTGGGGACAGCGAGCAATCAGCCCCAGCATTTT. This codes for CASSLGTASNQPQHF.

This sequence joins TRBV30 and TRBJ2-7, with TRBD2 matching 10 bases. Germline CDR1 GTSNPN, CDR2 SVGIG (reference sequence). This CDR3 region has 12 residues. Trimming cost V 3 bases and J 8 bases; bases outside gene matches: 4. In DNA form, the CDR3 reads TGTGCCTGGAGCCTAGCGGGGGTGCAGCAGTACTTC. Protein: CAWSLAGVQQYF.

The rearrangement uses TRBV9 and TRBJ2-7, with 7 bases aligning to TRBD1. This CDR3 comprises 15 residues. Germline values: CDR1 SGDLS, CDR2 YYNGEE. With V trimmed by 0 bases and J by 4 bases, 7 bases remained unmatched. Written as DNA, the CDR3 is TGTGCCAGCAGCGTAGGGGCCACAGGGGATTACGAGCAGTACTTC. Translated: CASSVGATGDYEQYF.

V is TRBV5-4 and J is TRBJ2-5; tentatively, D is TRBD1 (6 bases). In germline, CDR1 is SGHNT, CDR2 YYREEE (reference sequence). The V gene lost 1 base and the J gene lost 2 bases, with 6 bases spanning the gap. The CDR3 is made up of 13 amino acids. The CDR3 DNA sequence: TGTGCCAGCAGCTTGAGGGGGCAAGAGACCCAGTACTTC. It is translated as CASSLRGQETQYF.

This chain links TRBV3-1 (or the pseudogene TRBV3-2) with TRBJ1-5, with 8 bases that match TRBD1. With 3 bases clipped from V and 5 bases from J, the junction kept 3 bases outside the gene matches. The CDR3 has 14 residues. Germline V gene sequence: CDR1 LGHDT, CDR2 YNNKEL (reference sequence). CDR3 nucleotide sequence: TGTGCCAGCAGCCACCAGACAGGGGATCAGCCCCAGCATTTT. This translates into CASSHQTGDQPQHF.

The CDR3 region is CASSFRGGTEAFF. The CDR3 DNA is TGTGCCAGCAGTTTCCGGGGGGGCACTGAAGCTTTCTTT. The chain uses TRBV12-3 or TRBV12-4 and TRBJ1-1, with a tentative D call TRBD1 (5 bases). Deletions cut 3 bases from V and 4 bases from J, with 9 bases between. The CDR3 runs to 13 residues.

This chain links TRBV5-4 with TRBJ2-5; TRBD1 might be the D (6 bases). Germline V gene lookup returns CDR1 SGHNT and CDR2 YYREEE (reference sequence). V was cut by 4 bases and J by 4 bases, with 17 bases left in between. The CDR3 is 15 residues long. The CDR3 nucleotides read TGTGCCAGCAGCCAACAGGGTGGAAGCGGAGAGACCCAGTACTTC. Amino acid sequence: CASSQQGGSGETQYF.

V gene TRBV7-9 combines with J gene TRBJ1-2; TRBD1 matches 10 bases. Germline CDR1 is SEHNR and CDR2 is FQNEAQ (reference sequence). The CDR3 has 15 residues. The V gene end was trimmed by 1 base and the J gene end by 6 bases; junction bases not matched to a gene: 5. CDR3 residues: CASSLVTGGENGYTF. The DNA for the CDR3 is TGTGCCAGCAGCTTAGTGACAGGGGGCGAAAATGGCTACACCTTC.

The CDR3 sequence is CASSQGGVSNYEKLFF. The CDR3 DNA sequence: TGTGCCAGCAGCCAAGGTGGGGTTTCGAACTATGAAAAACTGTTTTTT. The chain links TRBV14 to TRBJ1-4, with unresolved D. The CDR3 spans 16 residues. CDR1 is SGHDN, CDR2 FVKESK, per germline. V was shortened by 1 base and J by 6 bases, with 15 bases between the two germline ends.

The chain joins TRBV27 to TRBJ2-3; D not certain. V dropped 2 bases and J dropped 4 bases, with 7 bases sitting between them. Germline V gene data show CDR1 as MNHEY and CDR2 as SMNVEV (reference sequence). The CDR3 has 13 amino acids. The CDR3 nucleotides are TGTGCCAGCAGTTTAAAATCCTCAGATACGCAGTATTTT. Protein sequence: CASSLKSSDTQYF.

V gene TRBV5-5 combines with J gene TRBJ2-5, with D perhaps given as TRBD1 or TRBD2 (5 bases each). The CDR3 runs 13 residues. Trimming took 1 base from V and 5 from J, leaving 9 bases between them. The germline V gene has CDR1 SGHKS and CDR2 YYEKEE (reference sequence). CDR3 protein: CASSLRGGETQYF. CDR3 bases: TGTGCCAGCAGCTTGAGGGGCGGGGAGACCCAGTACTTC.

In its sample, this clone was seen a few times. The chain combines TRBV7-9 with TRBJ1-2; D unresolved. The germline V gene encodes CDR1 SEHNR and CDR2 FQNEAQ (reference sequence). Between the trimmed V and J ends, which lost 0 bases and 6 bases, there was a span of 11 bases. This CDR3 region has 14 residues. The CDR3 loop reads CASSLAGGSNGYTF. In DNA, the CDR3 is TGTGCCAGCAGCTTAGCGGGAGGAAGTAATGGCTACACCTTC.

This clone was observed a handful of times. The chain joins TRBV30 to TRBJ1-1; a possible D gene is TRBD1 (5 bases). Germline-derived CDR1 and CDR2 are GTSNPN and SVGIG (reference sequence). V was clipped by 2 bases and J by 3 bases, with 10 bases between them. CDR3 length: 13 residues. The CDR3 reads CAWSTQAHTEAFF. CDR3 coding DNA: TGTGCCTGGAGTACACAGGCACACACTGAAGCTTTCTTT.

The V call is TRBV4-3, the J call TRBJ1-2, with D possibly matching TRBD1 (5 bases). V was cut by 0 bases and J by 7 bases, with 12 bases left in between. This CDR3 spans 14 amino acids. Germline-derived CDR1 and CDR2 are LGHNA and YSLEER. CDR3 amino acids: CASSQEGRRGGYTF. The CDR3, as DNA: TGCGCCAGCAGCCAAGAAGGGCGTAGGGGTGGCTACACCTTC.

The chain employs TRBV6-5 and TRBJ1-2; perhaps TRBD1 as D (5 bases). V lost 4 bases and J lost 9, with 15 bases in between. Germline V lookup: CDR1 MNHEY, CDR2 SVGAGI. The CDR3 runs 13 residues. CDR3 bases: TGTGCCAGCAGTTTCGTGGGGACGGTGAGCTACACCTTC. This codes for CASSFVGTVSYTF.

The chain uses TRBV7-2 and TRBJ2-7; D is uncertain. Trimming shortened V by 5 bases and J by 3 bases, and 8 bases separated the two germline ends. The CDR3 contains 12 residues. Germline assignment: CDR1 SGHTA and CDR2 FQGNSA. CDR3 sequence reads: CASSAQNYEQYF. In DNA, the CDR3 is TGTGCCAGCAGCGCCCAGAACTACGAGCAGTACTTC.

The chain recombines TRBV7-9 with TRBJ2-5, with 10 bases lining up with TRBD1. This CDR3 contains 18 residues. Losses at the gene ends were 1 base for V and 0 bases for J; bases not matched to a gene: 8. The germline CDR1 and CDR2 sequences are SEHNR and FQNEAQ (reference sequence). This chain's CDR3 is CASSLVSRGTGDQETQYF. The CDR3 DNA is TGTGCCAGCAGCTTAGTCTCGAGAGGGACAGGGGACCAAGAGACCCAGTACTTC.

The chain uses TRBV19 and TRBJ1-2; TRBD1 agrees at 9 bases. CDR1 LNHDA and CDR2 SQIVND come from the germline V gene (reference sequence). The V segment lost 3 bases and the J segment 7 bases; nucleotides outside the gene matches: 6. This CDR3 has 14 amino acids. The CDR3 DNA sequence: TGTGCCAGTAGTATCCCTACAGGGGGCGGTGGCTACACCTTC. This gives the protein CASSIPTGGGGYTF.

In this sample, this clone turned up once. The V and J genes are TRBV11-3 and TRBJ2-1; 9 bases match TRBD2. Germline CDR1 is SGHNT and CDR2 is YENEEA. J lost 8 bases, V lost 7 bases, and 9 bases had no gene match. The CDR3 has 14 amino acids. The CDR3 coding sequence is TGTGCCAGCAAACGGGCGGGGGGGTTAGATGAGCAGTTCTTC. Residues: CASKRAGGLDEQFF.

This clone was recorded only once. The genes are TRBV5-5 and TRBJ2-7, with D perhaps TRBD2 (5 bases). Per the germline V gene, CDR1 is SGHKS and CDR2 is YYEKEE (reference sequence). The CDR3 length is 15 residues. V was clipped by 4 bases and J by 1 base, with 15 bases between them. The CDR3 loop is CASSLPGVHSYEQYF. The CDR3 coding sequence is TGTGCCAGCAGCCTACCCGGGGTCCATTCCTACGAGCAGTACTTC.

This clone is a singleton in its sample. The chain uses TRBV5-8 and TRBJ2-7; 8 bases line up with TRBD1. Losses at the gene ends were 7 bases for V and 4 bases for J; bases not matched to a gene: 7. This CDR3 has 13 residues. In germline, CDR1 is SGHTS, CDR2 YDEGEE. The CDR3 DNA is TGTGCCAGCCTCGACAGGGGCTCGTACGAGCAGTACTTC. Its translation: CASLDRGSYEQYF.

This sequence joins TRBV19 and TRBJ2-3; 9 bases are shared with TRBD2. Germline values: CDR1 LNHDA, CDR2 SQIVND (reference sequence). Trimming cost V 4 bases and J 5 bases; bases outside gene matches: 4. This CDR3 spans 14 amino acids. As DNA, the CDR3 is TGTGCCAGTAGTAGCGGGGGGGCGGAAGATACGCAGTATTTT. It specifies CASSSGGAEDTQYF.

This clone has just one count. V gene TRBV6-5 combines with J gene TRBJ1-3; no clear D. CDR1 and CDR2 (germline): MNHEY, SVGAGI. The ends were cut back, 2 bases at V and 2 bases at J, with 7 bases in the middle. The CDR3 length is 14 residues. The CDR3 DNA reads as TGTGCCAGCAGTTACGAGGGTGCTGGAAACACCATATATTTT. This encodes CASSYEGAGNTIYF.

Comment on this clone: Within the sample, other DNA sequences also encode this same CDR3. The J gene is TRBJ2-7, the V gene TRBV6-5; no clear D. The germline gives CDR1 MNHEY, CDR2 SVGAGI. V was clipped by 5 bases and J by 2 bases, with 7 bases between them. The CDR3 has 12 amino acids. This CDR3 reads CASSRIPYEQYF. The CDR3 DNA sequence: TGTGCCAGCAGTAGGATTCCCTACGAGCAGTACTTC.